Sequencing of this T cell receptor beta chain was carried out in a study of T-cell reconstitution after alpha-beta-depleted transplantation in children. Germline V CDR1 and CDR2: WNHNN, SYGVQD (reference sequence). The CDR3 runs to 16 residues. V was clipped by 2 bases and J by 4 bases; unmatched bases: 6. Unique molecular identifiers were used to barcode this TCRbeta library. TCRdb called the PCR reads again in MiXCR, with one record for every CDR3 protein. The table includes over 400,000 distinct CDR3 sequences, around two fifths detected once. The chain carries TRBV10-1 and TRBJ2-3, with TRBD2 matching over 10 bases. The clonotype was recovered from a girl aged 2 to 9 with aplastic anemia, due to receive a stem cell transplant. Sequences were derived from PBMCs, sampled before TCRalphabeta/CD19-depleted stem cell transplant. CDR3 in amino acids: CASSERLAGVADTQYF. CDR3 DNA sequence: TGCGCCAGCAGTGAGCGTCTAGCGGGAGTCGCAGATACGCAGTATTTT.